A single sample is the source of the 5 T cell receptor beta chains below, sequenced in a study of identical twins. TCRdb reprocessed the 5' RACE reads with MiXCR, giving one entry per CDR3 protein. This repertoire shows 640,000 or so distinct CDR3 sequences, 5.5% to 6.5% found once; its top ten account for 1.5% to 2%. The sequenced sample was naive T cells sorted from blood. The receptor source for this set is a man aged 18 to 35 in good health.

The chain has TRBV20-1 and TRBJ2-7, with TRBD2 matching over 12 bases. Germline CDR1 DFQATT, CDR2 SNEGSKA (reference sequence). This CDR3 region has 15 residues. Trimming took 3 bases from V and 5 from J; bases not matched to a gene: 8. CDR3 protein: CSARAASGRADEQYF. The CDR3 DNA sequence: TGCAGTGCTAGGGCAGCTAGCGGGAGGGCCGACGAGCAGTACTTC.

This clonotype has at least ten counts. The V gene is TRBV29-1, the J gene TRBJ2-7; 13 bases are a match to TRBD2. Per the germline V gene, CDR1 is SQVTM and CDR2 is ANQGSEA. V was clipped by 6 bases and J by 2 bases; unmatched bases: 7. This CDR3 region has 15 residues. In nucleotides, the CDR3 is TGCAGCGTCCTACTACTAGCGGGAGGGCCCTACGAGCAGTACTTC. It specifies CSVLLLAGGPYEQYF.

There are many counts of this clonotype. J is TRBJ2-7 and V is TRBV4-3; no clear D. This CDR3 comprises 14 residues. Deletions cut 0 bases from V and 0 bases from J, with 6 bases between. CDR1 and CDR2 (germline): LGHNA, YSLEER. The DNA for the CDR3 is TGCGCCAGCAGCCAAGAATGGAGCTCCTACGAGCAGTACTTC. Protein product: CASSQEWSSYEQYF.

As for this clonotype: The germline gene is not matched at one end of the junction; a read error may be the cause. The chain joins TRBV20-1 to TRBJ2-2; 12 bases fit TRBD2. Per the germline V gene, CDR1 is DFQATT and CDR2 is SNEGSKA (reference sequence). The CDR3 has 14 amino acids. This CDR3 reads CGARLAGDTGELFF. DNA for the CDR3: TGCGGTGCTAGACTAGCGGGGGACACCGGGGAGCTGTTTTTT.

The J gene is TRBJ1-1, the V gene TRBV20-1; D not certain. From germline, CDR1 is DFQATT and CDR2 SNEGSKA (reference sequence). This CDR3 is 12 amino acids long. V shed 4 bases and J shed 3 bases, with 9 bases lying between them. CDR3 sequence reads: CSATGMYTEAFF. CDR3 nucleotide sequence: TGCAGTGCTACCGGGATGTACACTGAAGCTTTCTTT.